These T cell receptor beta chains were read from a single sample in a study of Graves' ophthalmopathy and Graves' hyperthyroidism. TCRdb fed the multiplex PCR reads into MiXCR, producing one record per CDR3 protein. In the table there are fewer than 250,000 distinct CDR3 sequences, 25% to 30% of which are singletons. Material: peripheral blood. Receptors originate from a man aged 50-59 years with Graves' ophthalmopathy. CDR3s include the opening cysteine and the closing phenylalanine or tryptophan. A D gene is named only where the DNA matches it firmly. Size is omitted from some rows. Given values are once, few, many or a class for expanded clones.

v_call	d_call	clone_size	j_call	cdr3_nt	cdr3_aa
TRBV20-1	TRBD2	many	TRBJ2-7	TGCAGTGCTAACTTATTCGCGGGAGCCGACGAGCAGTACTTC	CSANLFAGADEQYF
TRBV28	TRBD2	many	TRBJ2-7	TGTGCCAGCACCCCCGCTAGCGGGTCCTACGAGCAGTACTTC	CASTPASGSYEQYF
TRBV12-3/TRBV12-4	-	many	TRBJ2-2	TGTGCCAGCAGTCGGGCTCCCGCCGGGGGGGAGCTGTTTTTT	CASSRAPAGGELFF
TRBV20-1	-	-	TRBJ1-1	TGCAGTGCTAGAATCCCCGATAGGAGCTGGACTGAAGCTTTCTTT	CSARIPDRSWTEAFF
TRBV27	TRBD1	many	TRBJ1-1	TGTGCCAGCAGTTTCCCTGGACAGGGAAACACTGAAGCTTTCTTT	CASSFPGQGNTEAFF
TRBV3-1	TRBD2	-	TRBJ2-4	TGTGCCAGCAGCCCCCTGGGGGGGGCCAAAAACATTCAGTACTTC	CASSPLGGAKNIQYF
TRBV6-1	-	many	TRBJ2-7	TGTGCCAGCAGCTCGAGATACAAGCAGTACTTC	CASSSRYKQYF
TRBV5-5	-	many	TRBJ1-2	TGTGCCAGCAGCCTTGGGTTGCGAGATGGCTACACCTTC	CASSLGLRDGYTF
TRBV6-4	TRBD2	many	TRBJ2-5	TGTGCCAGCAGTTTACTAGCGGGAGAGGGAGAGACCCAGTACTTC	CASSLLAGEGETQYF
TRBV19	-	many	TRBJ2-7	TGTGCCAGTAGCCCTAGTGGGGGCCCACTCGAGCAGTACTTC	CASSPSGGPLEQYF
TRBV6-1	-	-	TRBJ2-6	TGTGCCAGCCATCCGAGGTCTGGGGCCAACGTCCTGACTTTC	CASHPRSGANVLTF
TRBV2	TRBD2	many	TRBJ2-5	TGTGCCAGCAGTGAAAGGATGGCTAGCGGTACGCTGACCCAGTACTTC	CASSERMASGTLTQYF
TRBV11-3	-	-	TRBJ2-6	TGTGCCAGCAGCCCCAGGTTGGGGGCCAACGTCCTGACTTTC	CASSPRLGANVLTF
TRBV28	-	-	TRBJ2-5	TGTGCCAGCAGTTACGAATCCACTAAAGAGACCCAGTACTTC	CASSYESTKETQYF
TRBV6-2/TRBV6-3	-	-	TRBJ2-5	TGTGCCAGCAGTTACCTCGACAGGCAAGGGAGTATCAACCAAGAGACCCAGTACTTC	CASSYLDRQGSINQETQYF
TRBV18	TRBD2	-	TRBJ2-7	TGTGCCAGCTCACCTCTCGGACTAGCGGGAGGAGACGAGCAGTACTTC	CASSPLGLAGGDEQYF
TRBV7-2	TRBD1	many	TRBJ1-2	TGTGCCAGCAGCTTAGCACCGGGACAGGCTGTCTATGGCTACACCTTC	CASSLAPGQAVYGYTF
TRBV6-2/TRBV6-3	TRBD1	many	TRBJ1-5	TGTGCCAGCAGTACAGGGGAATGGAAGCCCCAGCATTTT	CASSTGEWKPQHF
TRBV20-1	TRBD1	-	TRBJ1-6	TGCAGTGCCCACCATGGAGGGGGCAATTCACCCCTCCACTTT	CSAHHGGGNSPLHF
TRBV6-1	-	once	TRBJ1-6	TGTGCCAGCCAAAGCTCCGGGACAAAGAATTCACCCCTCCACTTT	CASQSSGTKNSPLHF
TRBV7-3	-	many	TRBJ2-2	TGTGCCAGCAGCTTAACCGGTTCGGACACCGGGGAGCTGTTTTTT	CASSLTGSDTGELFF
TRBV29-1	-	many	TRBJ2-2	TGCAGCGTTGAGGGAGGGAACACCGGGGAGCTGTTTTTT	CSVEGGNTGELFF
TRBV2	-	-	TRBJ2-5	TGTGCCAGCAGTGAACGTTCGATCCAAGAGACCCAGTACTTC	CASSERSIQETQYF
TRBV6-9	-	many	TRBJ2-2	TGTGCCAGCAGTTCCTCATTATATCACGCGAACACCGGGGAGCTGTTTTTT	CASSSSLYHANTGELFF
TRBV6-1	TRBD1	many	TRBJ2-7	TGTGCCAGCACCCCCTCGGTCCAGGGGGCCTACGAGCAGTACTTC	CASTPSVQGAYEQYF
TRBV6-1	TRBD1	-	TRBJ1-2	TGTGCCAGCAGTGAACGAAGGACAGGGAAAGGCTACACCTTC	CASSERRTGKGYTF
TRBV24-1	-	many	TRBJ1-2	TGTGCCACCAGTGATCCAGGCGAGGGTGGCTATGGCTACACCTTC	CATSDPGEGGYGYTF
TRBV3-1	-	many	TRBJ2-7	TGTGCCAGCAGCCAAGTCCACGAGCAGTACTTC	CASSQVHEQYF